The present TCR beta chain was sequenced within a study of blood T cell repertoires in COVID-19. Germline CDR1 LNHDA, CDR2 SQIVND (reference sequence). Trimming cost V 4 bases and J 3 bases; bases outside gene matches: 5. This CDR3 contains 14 residues. Clones were sequenced by immunoSEQ multiplex PCR, and TCRdb holds only the in-frame ones, with some missing. The sample lists approximately 330,000 clones, approximately 88% occurring once. V usage is TRBV19 and J usage is TRBJ1-2; TRBD1 matches at 7 bases. The TCR originated in a man younger than 40 with COVID-19, enrolled during active disease. The material sequenced was peripheral blood. CDR3 coding DNA: TGTGCCAGTAGTAGTTCCGGGACAGACTATGGCTACACCTTC. Its translation is CASSSSGTDYGYTF.